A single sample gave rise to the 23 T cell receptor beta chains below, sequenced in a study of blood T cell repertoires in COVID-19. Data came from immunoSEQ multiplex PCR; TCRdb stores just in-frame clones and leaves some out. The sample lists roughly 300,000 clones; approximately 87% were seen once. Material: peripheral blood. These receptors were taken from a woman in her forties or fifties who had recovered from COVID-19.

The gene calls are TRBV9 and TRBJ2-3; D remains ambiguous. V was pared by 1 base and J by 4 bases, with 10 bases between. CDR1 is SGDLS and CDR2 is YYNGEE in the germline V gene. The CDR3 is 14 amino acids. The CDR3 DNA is TGTGCCAGCAGCGTATCGGCTAGTTCAGATACGCAGTATTTT. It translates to CASSVSASSDTQYF.

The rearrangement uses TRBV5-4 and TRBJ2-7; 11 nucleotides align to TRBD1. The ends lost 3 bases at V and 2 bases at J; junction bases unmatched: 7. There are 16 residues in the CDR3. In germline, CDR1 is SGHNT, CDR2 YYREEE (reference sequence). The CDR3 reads CASSSGGGQGAYEQYF. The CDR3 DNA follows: TGTGCCAGCAGCTCCGGGGGGGGACAGGGGGCCTACGAGCAGTACTTC.

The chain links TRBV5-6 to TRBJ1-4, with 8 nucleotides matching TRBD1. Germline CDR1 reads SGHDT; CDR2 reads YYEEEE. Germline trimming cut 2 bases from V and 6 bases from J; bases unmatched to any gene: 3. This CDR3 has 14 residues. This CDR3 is CASSFRGRDEKLFF. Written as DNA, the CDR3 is TGTGCCAGCAGCTTCAGGGGGCGTGATGAAAAACTGTTTTTT.

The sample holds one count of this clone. In nucleotides, the CDR3 is TGTGCCAGCAGTTCATCAACGACAGGTGTCAAGTTCTTC. It codes for CASSSSTTGVKFF. The rearrangement joins TRBV27 to TRBJ2-1; the D gene is possibly TRBD1 (6 bases). Germline lookup yields CDR1 MNHEY and CDR2 SMNVEV (reference sequence). Trimming removed 4 bases at V and 14 bases at J, with 18 bases between. This CDR3 is 13 amino acids long.

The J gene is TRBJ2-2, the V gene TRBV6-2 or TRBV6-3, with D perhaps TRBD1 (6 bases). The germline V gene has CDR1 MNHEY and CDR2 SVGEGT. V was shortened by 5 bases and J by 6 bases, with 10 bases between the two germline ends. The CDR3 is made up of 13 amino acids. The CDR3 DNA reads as TGTGCCAGCAGTCCCGAGGGGGCCGGGGAGCTGTTTTTT. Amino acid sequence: CASSPEGAGELFF.

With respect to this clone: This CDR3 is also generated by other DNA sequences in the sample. CDR3 sequence: CASSFKQGTEAFF. The CDR3 bases are TGTGCCAGCAGTTTCAAACAGGGCACTGAAGCTTTCTTT. The V and J genes are TRBV12-3 or TRBV12-4 and TRBJ1-1, with a weak D call TRBD1 (6 bases). This CDR3 spans 13 amino acids. V shed 3 bases and J shed 4 bases, with 9 bases lying between them.

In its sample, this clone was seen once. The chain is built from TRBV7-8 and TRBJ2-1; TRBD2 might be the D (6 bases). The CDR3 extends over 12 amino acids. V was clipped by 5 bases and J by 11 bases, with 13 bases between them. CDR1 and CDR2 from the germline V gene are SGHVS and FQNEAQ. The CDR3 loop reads CASSPWGEQQFF. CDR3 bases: TGTGCCAGCAGCCCTTGGGGGGAGCAGCAGTTCTTC.

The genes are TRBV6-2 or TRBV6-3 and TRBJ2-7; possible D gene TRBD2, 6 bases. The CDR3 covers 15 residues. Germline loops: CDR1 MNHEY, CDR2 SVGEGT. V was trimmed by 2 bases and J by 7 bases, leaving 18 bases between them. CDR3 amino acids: CASSYLGTPGLEQYF. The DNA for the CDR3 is TGTGCCAGCAGTTACCTTGGGACTCCGGGGCTGGAGCAGTACTTC.

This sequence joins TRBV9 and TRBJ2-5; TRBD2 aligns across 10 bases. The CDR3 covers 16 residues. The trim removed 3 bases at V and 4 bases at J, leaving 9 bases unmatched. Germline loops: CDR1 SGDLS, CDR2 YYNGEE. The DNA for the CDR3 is TGTGCCAGCAGCGCCCCTAGCGGGGGTTTAGTAGAGACCCAGTACTTC. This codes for CASSAPSGGLVETQYF.

In nucleotides, the CDR3 is TGCAGTGCTAAGAACAACGAAAAACTGTTTTTT. It translates to CSAKNNEKLFF. This chain uses TRBV20-1 with TRBJ1-4; no clear D. V shed 4 bases and J shed 8 bases, with 8 bases lying between them. Per the germline V gene, CDR1 is DFQATT and CDR2 is SNEGSKA (reference sequence). The CDR3 is 11 amino acids.

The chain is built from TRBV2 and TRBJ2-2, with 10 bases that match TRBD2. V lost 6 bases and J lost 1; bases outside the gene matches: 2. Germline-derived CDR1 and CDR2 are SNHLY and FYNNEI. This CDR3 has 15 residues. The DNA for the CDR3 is TGTGCCAGCAGAATAGCGGGAGGGAACACCGGGGAGCTGTTTTTT. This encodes CASRIAGGNTGELFF.

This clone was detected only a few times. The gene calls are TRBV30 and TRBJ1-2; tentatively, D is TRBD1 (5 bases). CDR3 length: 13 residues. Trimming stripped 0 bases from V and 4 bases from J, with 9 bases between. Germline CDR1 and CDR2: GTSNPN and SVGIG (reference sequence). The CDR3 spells CAWSVEGTYGYTF. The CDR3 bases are TGTGCCTGGAGTGTGGAGGGGACCTATGGCTACACCTTC.

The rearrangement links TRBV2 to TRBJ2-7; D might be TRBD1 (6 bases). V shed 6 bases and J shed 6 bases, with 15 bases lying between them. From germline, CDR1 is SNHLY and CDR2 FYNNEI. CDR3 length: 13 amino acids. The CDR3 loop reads CASSRDNLPEQYF. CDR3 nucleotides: TGTGCCAGCAGCCGGGACAACCTCCCCGAGCAGTACTTC. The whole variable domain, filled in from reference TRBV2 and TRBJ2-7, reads EPEVTQTPSHQVTQMGQEVILRCVPISNHLYFYWYRQILGQKVEFLVSFYNNEISEKSEIFDDQFSVERPDGSNFTLKIRSTKLEDSAMYFCASSRDNLPEQYFGPGTRLTVT.

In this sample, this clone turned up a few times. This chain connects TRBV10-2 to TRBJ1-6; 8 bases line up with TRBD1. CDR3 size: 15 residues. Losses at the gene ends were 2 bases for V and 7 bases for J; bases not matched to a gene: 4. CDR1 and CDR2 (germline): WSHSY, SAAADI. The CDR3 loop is CASSEGQGENSPLHF. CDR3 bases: TGCGCCAGCAGTGAGGGACAGGGCGAAAATTCACCCCTCCACTTT.

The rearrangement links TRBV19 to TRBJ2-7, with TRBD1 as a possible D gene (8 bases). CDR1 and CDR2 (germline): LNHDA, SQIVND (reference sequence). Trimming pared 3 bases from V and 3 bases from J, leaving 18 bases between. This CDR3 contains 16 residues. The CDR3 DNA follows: TGTGCCAGTAGTATGACCTACACAGGGGGGGACTACGAGCAGTACTTC. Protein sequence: CASSMTYTGGDYEQYF.

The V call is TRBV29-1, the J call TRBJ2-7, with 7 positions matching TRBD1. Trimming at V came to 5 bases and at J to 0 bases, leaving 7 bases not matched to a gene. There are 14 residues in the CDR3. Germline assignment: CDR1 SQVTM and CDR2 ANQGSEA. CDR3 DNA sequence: TGCAGCGTTAGGTTACAGGGGCGCTCCTACGAGCAGTACTTC. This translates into CSVRLQGRSYEQYF.

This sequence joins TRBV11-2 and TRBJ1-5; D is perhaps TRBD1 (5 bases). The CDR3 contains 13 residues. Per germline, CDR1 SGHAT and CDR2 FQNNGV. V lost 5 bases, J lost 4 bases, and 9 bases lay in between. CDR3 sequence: CASSTTENQPQHF. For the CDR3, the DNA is TGTGCCAGCAGCACGACAGAAAATCAGCCCCAGCATTTT.

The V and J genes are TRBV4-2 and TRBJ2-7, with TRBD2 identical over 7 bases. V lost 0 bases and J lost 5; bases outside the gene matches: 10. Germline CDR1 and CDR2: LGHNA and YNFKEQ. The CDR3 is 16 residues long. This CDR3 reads CASSQEVRSGNNEQYF. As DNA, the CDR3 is TGTGCCAGCAGCCAAGAAGTTCGGAGCGGGAATAACGAGCAGTACTTC.

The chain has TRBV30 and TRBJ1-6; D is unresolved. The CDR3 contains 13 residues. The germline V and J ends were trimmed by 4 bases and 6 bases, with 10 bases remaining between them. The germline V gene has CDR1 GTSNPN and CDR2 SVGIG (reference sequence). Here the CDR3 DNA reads TGTGCCTGGAACCGGGTTCTTAATTCACCCCTCCACTTT. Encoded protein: CAWNRVLNSPLHF. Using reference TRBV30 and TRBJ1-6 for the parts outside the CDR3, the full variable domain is SQTIHQWPATLVQPVGSPLSLECTVEGTSNPNLYWYRQAAGRGLQLLFYSVGIGQISSEVPQNLSASRPQDRQFILSSKKLLLSDSGFYLCAWNRVLNSPLHFGNGTRLTVT.

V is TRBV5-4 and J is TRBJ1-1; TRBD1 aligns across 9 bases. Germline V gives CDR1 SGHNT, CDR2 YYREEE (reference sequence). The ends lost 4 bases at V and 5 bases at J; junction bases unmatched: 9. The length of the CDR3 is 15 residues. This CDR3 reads CASSPGTGLETEAFF. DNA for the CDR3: TGTGCCAGCAGCCCAGGGACAGGGCTGGAAACTGAAGCTTTCTTT.

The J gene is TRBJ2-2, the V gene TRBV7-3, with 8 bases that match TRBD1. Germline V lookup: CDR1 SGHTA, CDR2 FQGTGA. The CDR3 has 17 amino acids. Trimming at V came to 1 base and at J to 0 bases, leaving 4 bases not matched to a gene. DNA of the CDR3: TGTGCCAGCAGCTTAATGGCACAGGGGGCGAACACCGGGGAGCTGTTTTTT. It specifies CASSLMAQGANTGELFF.

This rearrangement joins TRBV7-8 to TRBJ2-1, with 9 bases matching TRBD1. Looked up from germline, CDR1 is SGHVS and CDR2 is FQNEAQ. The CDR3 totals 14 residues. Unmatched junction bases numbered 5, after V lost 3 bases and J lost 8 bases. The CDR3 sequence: CASSLTQGADEQFF. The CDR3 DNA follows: TGTGCCAGCAGCTTGACACAGGGGGCCGATGAGCAGTTCTTC. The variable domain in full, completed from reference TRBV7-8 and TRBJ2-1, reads GAGVSQSPRYKVAKRGQDVALRCDPISGHVSLFWYQQALGQGPEFLTYFQNEAQLDKSGLPSDRFFAERPEGSVSTLKIQRTQQEDSAVYLCASSLTQGADEQFFGPGTRLTVL.

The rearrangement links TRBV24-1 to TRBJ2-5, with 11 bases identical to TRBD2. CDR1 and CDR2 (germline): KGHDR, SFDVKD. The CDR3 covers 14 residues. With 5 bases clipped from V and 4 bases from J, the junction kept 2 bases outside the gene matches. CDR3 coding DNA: TGTGCCACCAGTGGTAGCGGGGGGGCAGAGACCCAGTACTTC. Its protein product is CATSGSGGAETQYF.